The present TCR beta chain was sequenced within a study of blood T cells in healthy people across ages. About this clonotype: Its antigen is as yet unknown.

From germline, CDR1 is SGHRS and CDR2 YFSETQ. The CDR3 runs to 13 residues. V was trimmed by 0 bases and J by 6 bases, leaving 9 bases between them. Findings of the study overall: Diversity estimates from one million T cells were considered underestimates. A conclusive naive versus antigen-experienced comparison was prevented by the unsorted PBMCs.

Primers used in a second PCR of about 7 to 12 cycles were a sample-barcoded 5' primer and a J-beta primer mix. Each CDR3 protein is one row after TCRdb ran MiXCR on the 5' RACE reads. Among roughly 1,500,000 distinct CDR3 sequences listed, 34% were seen once. The clonotype comes from a woman aged 25-40 years in good health. Specimen: blood. This chain joins TRBV5-1 and TRBJ1-1; D gene uncertain. The CDR3 region is CASSLARYAEAFF. The DNA for the CDR3 is TGCGCCAGCAGCTTGGCCCGATACGCTGAAGCTTTCTTT.